Sequencing of this T cell receptor (beta chain) was carried out in a study of T cells after yellow fever vaccination. Study as a whole: Any fraction with a low cell number was prepared using SMART-Seq v4 Ultra Low Input.

Study observations and caveats: After the booster, approximately 95% of CD4 and 88% of CD8 primary-response clones were re-detected. The CD4 compartment and the CD8 compartment contained a small share of clonotypes in common.

The CDR3 is made up of 13 amino acids. The V end lost 3 bases, the J end lost 4 bases, and 12 bases lay between the germline ends. The V gene's germline CDR1 is GTSNPN and CDR2 SVGIG (reference sequence). TCRdb reanalysed the 5' RACE reads using MiXCR and keeps one entry per CDR3 protein. The repertoire holds approximately 300,000 distinct CDR3 sequences, with around 7% as singletons. In its sample, this clonotype was seen a few times. Its specificity is unknown. This clonotype was sampled from a man aged 18 to 29 who received the YFV17D yellow fever vaccine. Sequenced material: PBMCs, taken about 49 days after the first yellow fever vaccination. The chain carries TRBV30 and TRBJ2-5; D is unresolved. CDR3 region: CAWRPPTGETQYF. CDR3 nucleotides: TGTGCCTGGAGGCCCCCGACTGGAGAGACCCAGTACTTC. Based on the CDR3 plus reference TRBV30 and TRBJ2-5, the full variable domain is SQTIHQWPATLVQPVGSPLSLECTVEGTSNPNLYWYRQAAGRGLQLLFYSVGIGQISSEVPQNLSASRPQDRQFILSSKKLLLSDSGFYLCAWRPPTGETQYFGPGTRLLVL.